This TCR beta chain comes out of a study of blood T cell repertoires in COVID-19. The CDR3 is made up of 15 amino acids. V gave up 0 bases and J gave up 1 base, with 9 bases separating them. Germline V gives CDR1 MNHEY, CDR2 SVGAGI. Libraries were prepared by immunoSEQ multiplex PCR; TCRdb keeps only in-frame clonotypes and omits some of them. The sample consists of about 290,000 clones, roughly 91% of them appearing once. This clonotype was obtained from a young woman with COVID-19, enrolled during active disease. This chain joins TRBV6-5 and TRBJ1-2; D gene uncertain. The sequencing sample was made of peripheral blood. CDR3 nucleotides: TGTGCCAGCAGTTACTCCGGGAGAAATAACTATGGCTACACCTTC. Translated: CASSYSGRNNYGYTF.